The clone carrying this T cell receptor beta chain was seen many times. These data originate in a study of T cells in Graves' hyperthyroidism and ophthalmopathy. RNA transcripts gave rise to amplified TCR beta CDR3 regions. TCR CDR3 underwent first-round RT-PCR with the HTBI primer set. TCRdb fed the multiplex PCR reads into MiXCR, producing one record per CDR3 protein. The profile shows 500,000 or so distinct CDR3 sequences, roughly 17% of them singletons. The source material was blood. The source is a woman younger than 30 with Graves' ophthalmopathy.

CDR3 amino acids: CASSLTLAGANEQFF. The CDR3 DNA reads as TGCGCCAGCAGCTTGACACTAGCGGGAGCCAATGAGCAGTTCTTC. The chain links TRBV5-1 to TRBJ2-1, with 11 bases fitting TRBD2. This CDR3 has 15 residues. V shed 1 base and J 6 bases; nucleotides not matched to a gene: 3. The germline CDR1 and CDR2 sequences are SGHRS and YFSETQ. Full variable domain (remainder filled in from reference TRBV5-1 and TRBJ2-1): KAGVTQTPRYLIKTRGQQVTLSCSPISGHRSVSWYQQTPGQGLQFLFEYFSETQRNKGNFPGRFSGRQFSNSRSEMNVSTLELGDSALYLCASSLTLAGANEQFFGPGTRLTVL.